Following are 26 T cell receptor beta chains from one sample sequenced in a study of human T cells and chemical hapten exposure (dated by TCRdb to the early 2020s). Library preparation used RACE. The sequencing machine was a NextSeq 500. Through fastp at Q25 and MiXCR, TCRdb rebuilt clones from the public reads, retaining in-frame beta chains. Identical CDR3 protein sequences are pooled into one entry, listed with their most common genes and DNA. The sample table shows approximately 45,000 distinct CDR3 sequences, and around 4.5% are seen once. The top ten clonotypes cover about 1.6% of the sample. The sample's time point label, decoded: healthy volunteer bleed at 2 weeks. Total RNA was isolated from unfractionated whole blood collected in Tempus Blood RNA tubes. Input material: whole blood. These receptors all stem from a female donor in good health. Some clones in this sample may be carry-over from other donors' samples.

By share of the sample, this clonotype is medium-sized. The chain couples TRBV7-2 to TRBJ2-3, with 7 bases fitting TRBD2. The germline gives CDR1 SGHTA, CDR2 FQGNSA. This CDR3 is built from 16 residues. V shed 1 base and J 1 base; nucleotides not matched to a gene: 5. The CDR3 loop is CASSLGWAGGTDTQYF. The CDR3, as DNA: TGTGCCAGCAGCTTAGGGTGGGCGGGGGGCACAGATACGCAGTATTTT.

This clonotype has ten or more counts. This chain joins TRBV4-2 and TRBJ1-3; 9 bases align to TRBD1. V gave up 0 bases and J gave up 4 bases; unmatched junction bases: 10. The CDR3 runs 18 residues. The germline gives CDR1 LGHNA, CDR2 YNFKEQ. The CDR3 coding sequence is TGTGCCAGCAGCCAAGATCTCGGGGACAGGGCCTACGGAAACACCATATATTTT. Amino acid sequence: CASSQDLGDRAYGNTIYF.

This clonotype was seen many times. This sequence joins TRBV29-1 and TRBJ2-3; the match to TRBD2 covers 7 bases. The trim removed 5 bases at V and 0 bases at J, leaving 5 bases unmatched. Looked up from germline, CDR1 is SQVTM and CDR2 is ANQGSEA. This CDR3 has 14 residues. The CDR3 here is CSVLSGVSTDTQYF. DNA for the CDR3: TGCAGCGTTTTAAGCGGGGTTAGCACAGATACGCAGTATTTT.

This clonotype has at least ten counts. The chain links TRBV29-1 to TRBJ1-1; 8 nucleotides match TRBD1. CDR1 and CDR2 (germline): SQVTM, ANQGSEA. Unmatched junction bases numbered 12, after V lost 0 bases and J lost 6 bases. This CDR3 region has 16 residues. The CDR3: CSVEDLYGQGSPEAFF. CDR3 sequence (DNA): TGCAGCGTTGAAGATCTCTACGGACAGGGAAGCCCTGAAGCTTTCTTT. Together with reference TRBV29-1 and TRBJ1-1, the CDR3 gives the full variable domain: SAVISQKPSRDICQRGTSLTIQCQVDSQVTMMFWYRQQPGQSLTLIATANQGSEATYESGFVIDKFPISRPNLTFSTLTVSNMSPEDSSIYLCSVEDLYGQGSPEAFFGQGTRLTVV.

This clonotype was detected ten times or more. CDR3 bases: TGTGCCAGCAGCGTAGGAAGCGCAGGGGTAGACGAGCAGTACTTC. Translating gives CASSVGSAGVDEQYF. The J gene is TRBJ2-7, the V gene TRBV9, with D tentatively TRBD1 (6 bases). Germline V CDR1 and CDR2: SGDLS, YYNGEE. CDR3 length equals 15 residues. Trimming removed 0 bases from V and 5 bases from J, with 15 bases in between.

This clonotype was seen at least ten times. The chain employs TRBV3-1 and TRBJ2-5, with a tentative D call TRBD2 (6 bases). V lost 4 bases and J 3 bases, leaving 18 bases between the germline ends. There are 16 residues in the CDR3. Per the germline V gene, CDR1 is LGHDT and CDR2 is YNNKEL (reference sequence). The CDR3 here is CASSRGRSGPEETQYF. CDR3 coding DNA: TGTGCCAGCAGCCGGGGTCGGAGCGGGCCCGAAGAGACCCAGTACTTC.

This clonotype was recorded many times. This chain connects TRBV6-6 to TRBJ1-1; a possible D gene is TRBD1 (5 bases). Per the germline V gene, CDR1 is MNHNY and CDR2 is SVGAGI (reference sequence). This CDR3 contains 12 residues. V lost 5 bases and J lost 6, with 10 bases in between. The CDR3 DNA follows: TGTGCCAGCAGTCGATTGGGGGCTGAAGCTTTCTTT. It translates to CASSRLGAEAFF.

This clonotype was detected many times. The V and J genes are TRBV6-4 and TRBJ1-5, with 7 positions matching TRBD1. There are 17 residues in the CDR3. Germline loops: CDR1 MRHNA, CDR2 SNTAGT. J gave up 3 bases and V 1 base, and 9 bases lay outside the gene matches. CDR3 in amino acids: CASSDWIRGFDNQPQHF. The CDR3 nucleotides are TGTGCCAGCAGTGACTGGATCAGGGGGTTTGACAATCAGCCCCAGCATTTT.

In its sample, this clonotype was seen many times. The rearrangement links TRBV7-2 to TRBJ2-3; 12 nucleotides align to TRBD1. After removal of 5 bases from V and 7 bases from J, the junction contained 13 bases not matched to a gene. The length of the CDR3 is 17 residues. Per germline, CDR1 SGHTA and CDR2 FQGNSA. The CDR3 spells CASSPRGGQGAQHTQYF. As DNA, the CDR3 is TGTGCCAGCAGCCCTAGAGGGGGACAGGGGGCGCAGCATACGCAGTATTTT. Based on the CDR3 plus reference TRBV7-2 and TRBJ2-3, the full variable domain is GAGVSQSPSNKVTEKGKDVELRCDPISGHTALYWYRQSLGQGLEFLIYFQGNSAPDKSGLPSDRFSAERTGGSVSTLTIQRTQQEDSAVYLCASSPRGGQGAQHTQYFGPGTRLTVL.

This clonotype was counted many times. The J gene is TRBJ1-1, the V gene TRBV12-3 or TRBV12-4, with D unresolved. The ends were cut back, 0 bases at V and 7 bases at J, with 9 bases in the middle. The CDR3 spans 13 residues. The CDR3 spells CASSLAPGDEAFF. DNA for the CDR3: TGTGCCAGCAGTTTAGCCCCCGGGGATGAAGCTTTCTTT.

By share of the sample, this clonotype is medium-sized. The chain employs TRBV20-1 and TRBJ2-1; D call uncertain. Germline CDR1 DFQATT, CDR2 SNEGSKA (reference sequence). The CDR3 runs to 14 residues. The V and J ends lost 0 bases and 3 bases respectively, with 9 bases between them. CDR3: CSARDSRDYNEQFF. The CDR3 DNA reads TGCAGTGCTAGAGATTCACGTGACTACAATGAGCAGTTCTTC.

This clonotype has a count of ten or more. CDR3 loop: CANDPFETGEGTDTQYF. In DNA form, the CDR3 reads TGCGCCAACGACCCATTCGAAACAGGGGAAGGCACAGATACGCAGTATTTT. The chain has TRBV5-1 and TRBJ2-3; 7 bases map to TRBD1. Germline V gives CDR1 SGHRS, CDR2 YFSETQ. V trimming: 9 bases; J trimming: 1 base; junction bases outside the gene matches: 17. The CDR3 has 17 amino acids. Drawing the rest from reference TRBV5-1 and TRBJ2-3, the complete variable domain is KAGVTQTPRYLIKTRGQQVTLSCSPISGHRSVSWYQQTPGQGLQFLFEYFSETQRNKGNFPGRFSGRQFSNSRSEMNVSTLELGDSALYLCANDPFETGEGTDTQYFGPGTRLTVL.

This clonotype appeared many times. The chain combines TRBV12-3 or TRBV12-4 with TRBJ1-5, with 8 positions matching TRBD1. The V segment lost 1 base and the J segment 5 bases; nucleotides outside the gene matches: 4. The CDR3 totals 15 residues. Here the CDR3 DNA reads TGTGCCAGCAGTTTAGGGACAGGGTTTCATCAGCCCCAGCATTTT. It encodes CASSLGTGFHQPQHF.

This clonotype was picked up many times. The rearrangement joins TRBV12-3 or TRBV12-4 to TRBJ2-1; no clear D gene. The CDR3 is made up of 13 amino acids. With 6 bases removed from V and 5 bases from J, the gap between germline ends came to 11 bases. The CDR3 nucleotides are TGTGCCAGCAGGTTTAGTCAGAACAATGAGCAGTTCTTC. Encoded protein: CASRFSQNNEQFF.

This clonotype was seen repeatedly, ten times or more. The chain recombines TRBV7-9 with TRBJ2-2; no definite D call. This CDR3 is 12 amino acids long. Germline V CDR1 and CDR2: SEHNR, FQNEAQ (reference sequence). V lost 4 bases to trimming and J lost 4 bases, with 4 bases between them. CDR3 DNA: TGTGCCAGCAGCTCAAGCACCGGGGAGCTGTTTTTT. Protein product: CASSSSTGELFF.

This clonotype was counted many times. The chain combines TRBV7-9 with TRBJ2-2, with D unclear. Germline V gene sequence: CDR1 SEHNR, CDR2 FQNEAQ (reference sequence). There are 13 residues in the CDR3. V was clipped by 6 bases and J by 1 base, with 6 bases between them. The CDR3 spells CASRQKNTGELFF. DNA of the CDR3: TGTGCCAGCAGACAGAAGAACACCGGGGAGCTGTTTTTT.

This clonotype was counted ten times or more. The chain is built from TRBV7-2 and TRBJ1-6; D gene ambiguous. Germline values: CDR1 SGHTA, CDR2 FQGNSA. This CDR3 has 15 amino acids. Trimming left V 1 base short and J 0 bases short, with 4 bases between. The CDR3 sequence: CASSLESSYNSPLHF. CDR3 DNA sequence: TGTGCCAGCAGCTTAGAGAGCTCCTATAATTCACCCCTCCACTTT.

This clonotype was found many times. The genes are TRBV3-1 and TRBJ1-5; the D is unclear. The CDR3 consists of 15 residues. The germline V gene encodes CDR1 LGHDT and CDR2 YNNKEL (reference sequence). The V gene lost 1 base and the J gene lost 3 bases, with 10 bases spanning the gap. The CDR3 is CASSQGSQSNQPQHF. For the CDR3, the DNA is TGTGCCAGCAGCCAAGGGTCGCAGTCCAATCAGCCCCAGCATTTT.

This clonotype was recorded many times. The chain couples TRBV5-1 to TRBJ1-1, with D hard to call. This CDR3 is built from 14 residues. Between the trimmed V and J ends, which lost 4 bases and 0 bases, there was a span of 10 bases. From germline, CDR1 is SGHRS and CDR2 YFSETQ. Here the CDR3 DNA reads TGCGCCAGCAGCGGGAGAGGCCTGAACACTGAAGCTTTCTTT. This translates into CASSGRGLNTEAFF. The full variable domain, rest sourced from reference TRBV5-1 and TRBJ1-1, is KAGVTQTPRYLIKTRGQQVTLSCSPISGHRSVSWYQQTPGQGLQFLFEYFSETQRNKGNFPGRFSGRQFSNSRSEMNVSTLELGDSALYLCASSGRGLNTEAFFGQGTRLTVV.

This clonotype came up many times. V and J are TRBV6-5 and TRBJ1-3; D not certain. Trimming cost V 0 bases and J 1 base, with 4 bases left between them. CDR1 MNHEY and CDR2 SVGAGI come from the germline V gene. The CDR3 is made up of 14 amino acids. The CDR3 reads CASSYSRSGNTIYF. CDR3 sequence (DNA): TGTGCCAGCAGTTACTCGAGGTCTGGAAACACCATATATTTT.

This clonotype showed up many times. The chain links TRBV5-1 to TRBJ1-1; 11 bases map to TRBD1. CDR1 is SGHRS and CDR2 is YFSETQ in the germline V gene. This CDR3 contains 14 residues. The V segment lost 3 bases and the J segment 5 bases; nucleotides outside the gene matches: 3. CDR3 region: CASSSGQGETEAFF. The CDR3 DNA follows: TGCGCCAGCAGCTCGGGACAGGGGGAGACTGAAGCTTTCTTT.

This clonotype was picked up many times. The chain links TRBV5-1 to TRBJ2-1; maybe TRBD2 (6 bases). Germline CDR1 and CDR2: SGHRS and YFSETQ. The CDR3 runs to 12 residues. V was trimmed by 2 bases and J by 8 bases, leaving 8 bases between them. The DNA for the CDR3 is TGCGCCAGCAGCTTAGGGGAGGATGAGCAGTTCTTC. This encodes CASSLGEDEQFF.

This clonotype was counted many times. The chain couples TRBV2 to TRBJ2-6, with D possibly called TRBD1 or TRBD2 (5 bases each). Trimming pared 5 bases from V and 0 bases from J, leaving 14 bases between. Germline V gene data show CDR1 as SNHLY and CDR2 as FYNNEI. The CDR3 consists of 17 residues. The CDR3 sequence is CASSPGRASSGANVLTF. CDR3 nucleotide sequence: TGTGCCAGCAGTCCAGGGCGGGCAAGCTCTGGGGCCAACGTCCTGACTTTC.

This clonotype was detected a few times. V gene TRBV7-9 combines with J gene TRBJ2-7, with D possibly matching TRBD1 (6 bases). The CDR3 runs 14 residues. V lost 5 bases, J lost 1 base, and 12 bases lay in between. CDR1 SEHNR and CDR2 FQNEAQ come from the germline V gene (reference sequence). The CDR3 is CASSPPGQSYEQYF. The CDR3 DNA follows: TGTGCCAGCAGCCCTCCCGGACAGTCCTACGAGCAGTACTTC.

This clonotype was seen ten or more times. CDR3 loop: CASSLDLYPGQGAVGSGANVLTF. DNA of the CDR3: TGTGCCAGCAGCTTAGACCTTTACCCGGGACAGGGGGCGGTCGGGTCTGGGGCCAACGTCCTGACTTTC. This rearrangement joins TRBV11-2 to TRBJ2-6, with 12 nucleotides matching TRBD1. The J segment lost 1 base and the V segment lost 0 bases, leaving 16 bases of the junction unmatched. CDR1 and CDR2 (germline): SGHAT, FQNNGV. CDR3 length: 23 residues.

This clonotype was seen ten or more times. This chain connects TRBV2 to TRBJ2-1, with unresolved D. Germline V gene sequence: CDR1 SNHLY, CDR2 FYNNEI. This CDR3 is 13 amino acids long. Trimming removed 4 bases at V and 2 bases at J, with 6 bases between. The CDR3 DNA sequence: TGTGCCAGCAGTGCAGAAACCTACAATGAGCAGTTCTTC. Protein: CASSAETYNEQFF.